These 30 T cell receptor beta chains originate from one sample sequenced in a study of blood T cell repertoires in COVID-19. TCRdb's table, derived via immunoSEQ multiplex PCR, lists solely in-frame clones and lacks some. The sample contains about 310,000 clones, around 87% of which appear only once. Sequencing was carried out using peripheral blood. All receptors come from a woman between 45 and 65 years old who had recovered from COVID-19.

This chain uses TRBV28 with TRBJ2-2; 8 bases are a match to TRBD2. V lost 2 bases, J lost 2 bases, and 7 bases stayed unmatched. The CDR3 length is 17 residues. Germline V gives CDR1 MDHEN, CDR2 SYDVKM. Here the CDR3 reads CASSLRLTSVNTGELFF. CDR3 bases: TGTGCCAGCAGTTTAAGGTTGACTAGCGTAAACACCGGGGAGCTGTTTTTT.

The V gene is TRBV6-5, the J gene TRBJ2-6; maybe TRBD2 (6 bases). CDR3 length equals 16 residues. V lost 2 bases to trimming and J lost 0 bases, with 8 bases between them. Germline values: CDR1 MNHEY, CDR2 SVGAGI. CDR3 protein: CASSYGGNSGANVLTF. DNA for the CDR3: TGTGCCAGCAGTTACGGCGGGAACTCTGGGGCCAACGTCCTGACTTTC.

The genes are TRBV27 and TRBJ1-5; D is perhaps TRBD1 (6 bases). This CDR3 is built from 16 residues. Germline V CDR1 and CDR2: MNHEY, SMNVEV (reference sequence). V dropped 6 bases and J dropped 2 bases, with 17 bases sitting between them. CDR3 protein: CASSPGAGFGNQPQHF. The CDR3 coding sequence is TGTGCCAGCAGCCCAGGGGCAGGGTTCGGCAATCAGCCCCAGCATTTT.

The rearrangement uses TRBV27 and TRBJ1-3; D might be TRBD1 (6 bases). This CDR3 spans 12 amino acids. CDR1 and CDR2 (germline): MNHEY, SMNVEV (reference sequence). The CDR3 DNA is TGTGTCAAAACAGGGCCCGGAAACACCATATATTTT. Protein: CVKTGPGNTIYF.

The rearrangement links TRBV6-2 or TRBV6-3 to TRBJ2-7; 10 nucleotides match TRBD2. V was clipped by 2 bases and J by 3 bases; unmatched bases: 13. This CDR3 is built from 18 residues. Germline CDR1 and CDR2: MNHEY and SVGEGT. The CDR3: CASSYRPSSGRVFYEQYF. Written as DNA, the CDR3 is TGTGCCAGCAGTTACAGACCCTCTAGCGGGAGAGTATTCTACGAGCAGTACTTC.

The chain couples TRBV5-8 to TRBJ2-1; D is undetermined. Germline V gives CDR1 SGHTS, CDR2 YDEGEE. The CDR3 runs to 16 residues. The V end was cut by 7 bases, the J end by 0 bases, with 17 bases between. CDR3 in amino acids: CASVLRRLSSYNEQFF. CDR3 nucleotides: TGTGCCAGCGTTCTACGGCGGCTCAGCTCCTACAATGAGCAGTTCTTC.

The J gene is TRBJ1-5, the V gene TRBV4-3; D is ambiguous. Trimming left V 3 bases short and J 0 bases short, with 12 bases between. The CDR3 covers 16 residues. Germline loops: CDR1 LGHNA, CDR2 YSLEER. CDR3 loop: CASSQGVGISNQPQHF. The CDR3 DNA sequence: TGCGCCAGCAGCCAGGGTGTCGGGATTAGCAATCAGCCCCAGCATTTT.

This rearrangement joins TRBV28 to TRBJ1-2; 10 nucleotides match TRBD1. The CDR3 is 14 amino acids. V trimming: 6 bases; J trimming: 4 bases; junction bases outside the gene matches: 5. CDR1 is MDHEN and CDR2 is SYDVKM in the germline V gene. CDR3 nucleotide sequence: TGTGCCAGCAGAGTGACAGGGGGCTCCTATGGCTACACCTTC. Translating gives CASRVTGGSYGYTF.

This chain connects TRBV5-6 to TRBJ2-1; 8 bases agree with TRBD2. The CDR3 sequence is 16 residues long. V trimming: 3 bases; J trimming: 6 bases; junction bases outside the gene matches: 11. Germline V gene lookup returns CDR1 SGHDT and CDR2 YYEEEE. CDR3 sequence reads: CASSYTLLAAINEQFF. As DNA, the CDR3 is TGTGCCAGCAGCTATACTTTACTAGCGGCCATCAATGAGCAGTTCTTC.

The rearrangement uses TRBV19 and TRBJ2-2, with TRBD2 as a possible D gene (5 bases). Per germline, CDR1 LNHDA and CDR2 SQIVND (reference sequence). The CDR3 is 15 residues long. V dropped 7 bases and J dropped 0 bases, with 12 bases sitting between them. The CDR3 DNA reads as TGTGCCAGTACTCGGGGTGCAACGAACACCGGGGAGCTGTTTTTT. It translates to CASTRGATNTGELFF.

This clone was seen a few times. The chain carries TRBV6-5 and TRBJ2-2; 7 bases agree with TRBD2. The CDR3 runs 13 residues. Germline CDR1 is MNHEY and CDR2 is SVGAGI. Trimming took 9 bases from V and 3 from J; bases not matched to a gene: 4. Here the CDR3 DNA reads TGTGCCAGTGGACTAGGACACACCGGGGAGCTGTTTTTT. This sequence encodes CASGLGHTGELFF.

The chain couples TRBV29-1 to TRBJ2-7; 8 positions agree with TRBD1. The CDR3 has 12 amino acids. V shed 6 bases, J shed 6 bases, and the junction held 7 bases outside the gene matches. The germline gives CDR1 SQVTM, CDR2 ANQGSEA. This CDR3 reads CSVGSQGGEQYF. CDR3 nucleotides: TGCAGCGTAGGATCACAGGGGGGCGAGCAGTACTTC.

This clone was observed a single time. The chain uses TRBV7-8 and TRBJ2-1, with no clear D. This CDR3 is built from 12 residues. V lost 5 bases, J lost 8 bases, and 10 bases lay in between. Germline-derived CDR1 and CDR2 are SGHVS and FQNEAQ. CDR3 coding DNA: TGTGCCAGCAGCCCTCCCCGGGATGAGCAGTTCTTC. This translates into CASSPPRDEQFF. The full variable domain, rest sourced from reference TRBV7-8 and TRBJ2-1, is GAGVSQSPRYKVAKRGQDVALRCDPISGHVSLFWYQQALGQGPEFLTYFQNEAQLDKSGLPSDRFFAERPEGSVSTLKIQRTQQEDSAVYLCASSPPRDEQFFGPGTRLTVL.

This sequence joins TRBV27 and TRBJ1-1; unclear D gene. In germline, CDR1 is MNHEY, CDR2 SMNVEV (reference sequence). CDR3 size: 12 residues. Deletions cut 3 bases from V and 6 bases from J, with 8 bases between. The CDR3 region has the DNA TGTGCCAGCAGTTTGGGCGGGGCTGAAGCTTTCTTT. It specifies CASSLGGAEAFF.

This clone occurred once. The chain is built from TRBV28 and TRBJ2-7; 9 nucleotides match TRBD2. Losses at the gene ends were 6 bases for V and 2 bases for J; bases not matched to a gene: 5. Germline CDR1 reads MDHEN; CDR2 reads SYDVKM. The length of the CDR3 is 14 residues. The CDR3 loop is CASSHGLAPYEQYF. The CDR3 DNA sequence: TGTGCCAGCAGCCACGGACTAGCGCCCTACGAGCAGTACTTC. Full variable domain (missing parts from reference TRBV28 and TRBJ2-7): DVKVTQSSRYLVKRTGEKVFLECVQDMDHENMFWYRQDPGLGLRLIYFSYDVKMKEKGDIPEGYSVSREKKERFSLILESASTNQTSMYLCASSHGLAPYEQYFGPGTRLTVT.

The V gene is TRBV10-3, the J gene TRBJ2-1; 9 bases are shared with TRBD2. V lost 2 bases, J lost 6 bases, and 5 bases stayed unmatched. The germline V gene encodes CDR1 ENHRY and CDR2 SYGVKD. The CDR3 has 15 amino acids. The CDR3 DNA follows: TGTGCCATCAGTGAGGGTAGCGGGAGCGGCAATGAGCAGTTCTTC. Translating it yields CAISEGSGSGNEQFF.

CDR3 amino acids: CAWRALDRDNSPLHF. The DNA for the CDR3 is TGTGCCTGGAGGGCCCTGGACAGGGACAATTCACCCCTCCACTTT. The chain has TRBV30 and TRBJ1-6, with 8 bases that match TRBD1. V shed 3 bases and J 7 bases; nucleotides not matched to a gene: 8. Germline CDR1 is GTSNPN and CDR2 is SVGIG (reference sequence). The CDR3 covers 15 residues. Based on the CDR3 plus reference TRBV30 and TRBJ1-6, the full variable domain is SQTIHQWPATLVQPVGSPLSLECTVEGTSNPNLYWYRQAAGRGLQLLFYSVGIGQISSEVPQNLSASRPQDRQFILSSKKLLLSDSGFYLCAWRALDRDNSPLHFGNGTRLTVT.

This clone was seen ten or more times. CDR3 coding DNA: TGCGCCAGCAGCTCCCAGGGGTTGAACACTGAAGCTTTCTTT. Protein product: CASSSQGLNTEAFF. The chain uses TRBV5-1 and TRBJ1-1; D might be TRBD1 (6 bases). The germline CDR1 and CDR2 sequences are SGHRS and YFSETQ. Trimming took 3 bases from V and 0 from J, leaving 9 bases between them. The CDR3 is 14 amino acids.

Only one count was recorded for this clone. V and J are TRBV6-5 and TRBJ2-3; 8 bases map to TRBD1. V trimming: 4 bases; J trimming: 15 bases; junction bases outside the gene matches: 12. The CDR3 runs to 13 residues. Germline assignment: CDR1 MNHEY and CDR2 SVGAGI. The CDR3 here is CASSSINRGSPYF. CDR3 DNA sequence: TGTGCCAGCAGTTCCATAAACAGGGGGTCTCCATATTTT.

This chain connects TRBV30 to TRBJ2-6; the D gene is possibly TRBD1 (6 bases). The CDR3 runs 17 residues. Germline V gene data show CDR1 as GTSNPN and CDR2 as SVGIG (reference sequence). The V end was cut by 0 bases, the J end by 0 bases, with 12 bases between. CDR3 sequence: CAWSVRTGHSGANVLTF. The CDR3 DNA follows: TGTGCCTGGAGTGTACGTACAGGGCACTCTGGGGCCAACGTCCTGACTTTC.

The chain uses TRBV18 and TRBJ1-2; TRBD1 might be the D (6 bases). V was shortened by 3 bases and J by 8 bases, with 13 bases between the two germline ends. This CDR3 region has 13 residues. Germline V gives CDR1 KGHSH, CDR2 LQKENI. CDR3 loop: CASSPYTGSGYTF. CDR3 DNA sequence: TGTGCCAGCTCACCTTACACAGGGAGCGGCTACACCTTC.

The chain recombines TRBV7-2 with TRBJ1-1; possibly TRBD1 for D (5 bases). The germline CDR1 and CDR2 sequences are SGHTA and FQGNSA. The CDR3 consists of 15 residues. Trimming took 5 bases from V and 4 from J, leaving 17 bases between them. As DNA, the CDR3 is TGTGCCAGCAGCCCTAGGTGGGGCCTGGGCACTGAAGCTTTCTTT. Amino acid sequence: CASSPRWGLGTEAFF.

This clone showed up just once. This chain uses TRBV6-4 with TRBJ2-1; 7 bases are a match to TRBD2. V lost 4 bases to trimming and J lost 10 bases; unmatched junction nucleotides: 13. CDR3 length: 15 residues. CDR1 is MRHNA and CDR2 is SNTAGT in the germline V gene. Written as DNA, the CDR3 is TGTGCCAGCAGTGTAAAAACTAGCGACCTCGGGGAGCAGTTCTTC. Translation gives CASSVKTSDLGEQFF.

The rearrangement uses TRBV6-1 and TRBJ1-1; no definite D call. This CDR3 has 15 amino acids. Germline CDR1 reads MNHNS; CDR2 reads SASEGT. V lost 6 bases, J lost 9 bases, and 23 bases lay in between. Written as DNA, the CDR3 is TGTGCCAGCAGCATTGGCGGAGGGCCCAACCGGAAAGCTTTCTTT. It is translated as CASSIGGGPNRKAFF.

The rearrangement uses TRBV11-2 and TRBJ2-7; unclear D gene. Germline loops: CDR1 SGHAT, CDR2 FQNNGV. V lost 1 base, J lost 2 bases, and 12 bases lay in between. CDR3 size: 15 residues. This chain's CDR3 is CASSLVPQVTYEQYF. In DNA, the CDR3 is TGTGCCAGCAGCTTAGTCCCCCAGGTGACCTACGAGCAGTACTTC.

This chain connects TRBV6-5 to TRBJ2-6, with D unclear. V gave up 2 bases and J gave up 0 bases, with 5 bases separating them. Germline V gene lookup returns CDR1 MNHEY and CDR2 SVGAGI. This CDR3 is built from 15 residues. The CDR3 region is CASSYDSSGANVLTF. CDR3 nucleotides: TGTGCCAGCAGTTACGATAGCTCTGGGGCCAACGTCCTGACTTTC.

CDR3 coding DNA: TGTGCCAGCAGCCAAGTAACTAGCGGGGGGGGCCAGTATTTT. Translating it yields CASSQVTSGGGQYF. The chain combines TRBV3-1 (or the pseudogene TRBV3-2) with TRBJ2-3; 13 nucleotides line up with TRBD2. CDR1 and CDR2 from the germline V gene are LGHDT and YNNKEL (reference sequence). V gave up 1 base and J gave up 12 bases; unmatched junction bases: 4. The CDR3 runs 14 residues.

This chain connects TRBV27 to TRBJ1-5, with TRBD1 matching over 10 bases. Per germline, CDR1 MNHEY and CDR2 SMNVEV (reference sequence). This CDR3 spans 21 amino acids. Trimming cost V 6 bases and J 0 bases; bases outside gene matches: 20. The CDR3, as DNA: TGTGCCAGCAGACTCAAGGGGATTGACAGGGGGCTATCAATTAGCAATCAGCCCCAGCATTTT. It specifies CASRLKGIDRGLSISNQPQHF.

This chain links TRBV7-8 with TRBJ2-6, with D possibly matching TRBD2 (5 bases). Trimming removed 2 bases at V and 2 bases at J, with 7 bases between. The CDR3 has 15 amino acids. CDR1 SGHVS and CDR2 FQNEAQ come from the germline V gene. DNA for the CDR3: TGTGCCAGCAGCTTAACCGGGGCTGGGGCCAACGTCCTGACTTTC. Its protein product is CASSLTGAGANVLTF. Full variable domain (remainder filled in from reference TRBV7-8 and TRBJ2-6): GAGVSQSPRYKVAKRGQDVALRCDPISGHVSLFWYQQALGQGPEFLTYFQNEAQLDKSGLPSDRFFAERPEGSVSTLKIQRTQQEDSAVYLCASSLTGAGANVLTFGAGSRLTVL.

This chain connects TRBV2 to TRBJ2-1; 10 nucleotides agree with TRBD2. The length of the CDR3 is 14 residues. The germline V gene encodes CDR1 SNHLY and CDR2 FYNNEI. The junction had 6 bases not matched to a gene; V was cut back by 5 bases and J by 8 bases. The CDR3 loop reads CASSPGTSVDEQFF. CDR3 nucleotides: TGTGCCAGCAGTCCCGGGACTAGCGTGGATGAGCAGTTCTTC.